The rows below give T cell receptor beta chains drawn from one sample of a study of blood T cell repertoires in COVID-19. Profiled with immunoSEQ multiplex PCR; TCRdb holds only in-frame clones, not every one. Here the sample spans 330,000 or so clones, about 88% being singletons. Sequenced sample: PBMCs or T cells enriched from blood (not recorded which). The receptors were gathered from a woman under 40 who had been exposed to COVID-19. CDR3s include the opening cysteine and the closing phenylalanine or tryptophan. A D gene is named only where the DNA matches it firmly. Rows give clone size only sometimes, using once, few, many, or a class for an expanded clone.

j_call,d_call,v_call,clone_size,cdr3_nt,cdr3_aa
TRBJ2-7,NA,TRBV11-2,NA,TGTGCCAGCAGCTTAAGAGGGGCGGAGGGCACTTACGAGCAGTACTTC,CASSLRGAEGTYEQYF
TRBJ2-5,NA,TRBV18,NA,TGTGCCAGCTCACCAGTACAGGCAGTCCGGGAGACCCAGTACTTC,CASSPVQAVRETQYF
TRBJ1-2,NA,TRBV10-2,NA,TGCGCCAGCAGTGAGTCTACAGTCAATGGCTACACCTTC,CASSESTVNGYTF
TRBJ2-1,NA,TRBV9,NA,TGTGCCAGCAGCGGAGGAGCCGGCCCCGGGAGTGGCAATGAGCAGTTCTTC,CASSGGAGPGSGNEQFF
TRBJ2-7,TRBD1,TRBV10-3,few,TGTGCCATCAGCTCCTCGGGACAGGGGCCCTACGAGCAGTACTTC,CAISSSGQGPYEQYF
TRBJ1-1,TRBD1,TRBV3-1/TRBV3-2,NA,TGTGCCAGCAGCCAAGTAGGGGGACAGGGGCCTTTGGGCACTGAAGCTTTCTTT,CASSQVGGQGPLGTEAFF
TRBJ2-1,TRBD2,TRBV5-4,NA,TGTGCCAGCAGCTTGAGACGGCTAGCGGGAGGCCAAATCAGCAATGAGCAGTTCTTC,CASSLRRLAGGQISNEQFF
TRBJ2-1,NA,TRBV10-2,NA,TGCGCCAGCAGTGAACGGGAGTATGAGAATGAGCAGTTCTTC,CASSEREYENEQFF
TRBJ2-2,TRBD2,TRBV3-1/TRBV3-2,NA,TGTGCCAGCACCCCACTAGCGGGGGACACCGGGGAGCTGTTTTTT,CASTPLAGDTGELFF
TRBJ2-1,TRBD1,TRBV11-2,NA,TGTGCCAGCAGCTGGGGGGGACAGGGAGGAATCAATGAGCAGTTCTTC,CASSWGGQGGINEQFF